The 28 T cell receptor beta chains given below trace back to one sample, sequenced in a study of T cells after posttransplantation cyclophosphamide. Cyclophosphamide on days +3 and +4 followed busulfan-fludarabine conditioning and a marrow graft. The repertoire was sequenced with immunoSEQ multiplex PCR; TCRdb's copy has only in-frame clones and lacks some. The data show 15,000 or so clones, with around 91% seen just once and 0.45% to 0.65% held by the top ten. The material was CD4+ T cells sorted from blood, obtained after allogeneic stem cell transplant with posttransplant cyclophosphamide. All receptors come from a male patient between 60 and 69 years old who received an allogeneic stem cell transplant from a related donor and was CMV-positive. Some of the T cells may derive from the graft donor.

The V gene is TRBV29-1, the J gene TRBJ2-5; a weak D match, TRBD1 (5 bases). The CDR3 contains 13 residues. V gave up 4 bases and J gave up 5 bases, with 14 bases separating them. Per the germline V gene, CDR1 is SQVTM and CDR2 is ANQGSEA. CDR3 amino acids: CSVVKGAGETQYF. The CDR3, as DNA: TGCAGCGTTGTGAAAGGGGCCGGGGAGACCCAGTACTTC. Full variable domain (rest looked up from reference TRBV29-1 and TRBJ2-5): SAVISQKPSRDICQRGTSLTIQCQVDSQVTMMFWYRQQPGQSLTLIATANQGSEATYESGFVIDKFPISRPNLTFSTLTVSNMSPEDSSIYLCSVVKGAGETQYFGPGTRLLVL.

This clone was found once. This chain links TRBV5-1 with TRBJ2-3, with 7 bases aligning to TRBD2. Germline loops: CDR1 SGHRS, CDR2 YFSETQ. The CDR3 covers 15 residues. Germline trimming cut 0 bases from V and 4 bases from J; bases unmatched to any gene: 5. The CDR3 coding sequence is TGCGCCAGCAGCTTGGGTGCGGGGGATGCAGATACGCAGTATTTT. It is translated as CASSLGAGDADTQYF.

The rearrangement links TRBV28 to TRBJ1-2; 7 bases are shared with TRBD1. This CDR3 region has 11 residues. The germline gives CDR1 MDHEN, CDR2 SYDVKM. The CDR3 DNA reads TGTGTTGCGACAGGGAACTATGGCTACACCTTC. This translates into CVATGNYGYTF.

The chain joins TRBV11-2 to TRBJ1-1, with TRBD1 matching over 7 bases. This CDR3 is 14 amino acids long. In germline, CDR1 is SGHAT, CDR2 FQNNGV. Trimming cost V 1 base and J 10 bases; bases outside gene matches: 9. CDR3 amino acids: CASSLAAGGGAAFF. For the CDR3, the DNA is TGTGCCAGCAGCTTAGCCGCAGGGGGAGGTGCAGCTTTCTTT.

The genes are TRBV29-1 and TRBJ1-2, with D unclear. Germline V lookup: CDR1 SQVTM, CDR2 ANQGSEA. V lost 2 bases, J lost 8 bases, and 15 bases lay in between. The CDR3 sequence is 13 residues long. This CDR3 reads CSVEHNGVWGYTF. The CDR3 DNA is TGCAGCGTTGAACATAACGGAGTTTGGGGCTACACCTTC.

The chain employs TRBV5-5 and TRBJ1-6; D remains unclear. The CDR3 length is 16 residues. Trimming cost V 4 bases and J 11 bases, with 22 bases left between them. Per germline, CDR1 SGHKS and CDR2 YYEKEE (reference sequence). The chain's CDR3 is CASSPTAWSLDAPLHF. The DNA of the CDR3 is TGTGCCAGCAGCCCGACCGCATGGTCCCTAGATGCACCCCTCCACTTT.

This clone showed up just once. The chain uses TRBV5-1 and TRBJ1-1, with a possible D match to TRBD1 (6 bases). The CDR3 has 14 residues. Germline V gives CDR1 SGHRS, CDR2 YFSETQ. V shed 4 bases and J shed 1 base, with 11 bases lying between them. This chain's CDR3 is CASSGGTWNTEAFF. In DNA form, the CDR3 reads TGCGCCAGCAGCGGTGGGACATGGAACACTGAAGCTTTCTTT.

This chain connects TRBV29-1 to TRBJ2-3; 8 bases match TRBD2. The CDR3 totals 12 residues. The trim removed 6 bases at V and 6 bases at J, leaving 5 bases unmatched. The germline V gene encodes CDR1 SQVTM and CDR2 ANQGSEA. The CDR3 sequence: CSVRGGRDTQYF. In DNA form, the CDR3 reads TGCAGCGTCCGGGGGGGCAGGGATACGCAGTATTTT.

The chain carries TRBV10-3 and TRBJ1-6; D is uncertain. The CDR3 is 18 amino acids. V gave up 4 bases and J gave up 9 bases, with 25 bases separating them. Germline V gives CDR1 ENHRY, CDR2 SYGVKD. As DNA, the CDR3 is TGTGCCATCAGTGCTATCCCCCGCTCCTGGCAGGTGAGTTCACCCCTCCACTTT. It codes for CAISAIPRSWQVSSPLHF.

The genes are TRBV7-6 and TRBJ2-3; 10 positions agree with TRBD2. V lost 3 bases, J lost 2 bases, and 5 bases stayed unmatched. This CDR3 has 16 amino acids. CDR1 is SGHVS, CDR2 FNYEAQ, per germline. CDR3 loop: CASSLVTSGATDTQYF. The CDR3 nucleotides are TGTGCCAGCAGCTTGGTAACTAGCGGGGCCACAGATACGCAGTATTTT. Filled out from reference TRBV7-6 and TRBJ2-3, the complete variable domain reads GAGVSQSPRYKVTKRGQDVALRCDPISGHVSLYWYRQALGQGPEFLTYFNYEAQQDKSGLPNDRFSAERPEGSISTLTIQRTEQRDSAMYRCASSLVTSGATDTQYFGPGTRLTVL.

This rearrangement joins TRBV19 to TRBJ1-1; D is ambiguous. V gave up 7 bases and J gave up 3 bases, with 12 bases separating them. Per germline, CDR1 LNHDA and CDR2 SQIVND (reference sequence). The CDR3 sequence is 13 residues long. The CDR3, as DNA: TGTGCCAGTACAGGTCGGGGAGACACTGAAGCTTTCTTT. Protein product: CASTGRGDTEAFF.

The CDR3 loop reads CASSGDRGPGKLFF. CDR3 coding DNA: TGTGCCAGCAGTGGAGACAGGGGGCCTGGAAAACTGTTTTTT. The V call is TRBV2, the J call TRBJ1-4, with 10 bases matching TRBD1. J lost 10 bases, V lost 4 bases, and 6 bases had no gene match. CDR3 length: 14 amino acids. Germline V gives CDR1 SNHLY, CDR2 FYNNEI.

CDR3: CASSKIQGSAANYGYTF. DNA for the CDR3: TGTGCCAGCAGCAAAATACAGGGTTCCGCCGCTAACTATGGCTACACCTTC. V and J are TRBV7-2 and TRBJ1-2; a weak D match, TRBD1 (6 bases). Trimming took off 5 bases at V and 0 bases at J, with 19 bases between the two ends. Germline lookup yields CDR1 SGHTA and CDR2 FQGNSA. This CDR3 has 17 residues.

This clone was seen a single time. This rearrangement joins TRBV18 to TRBJ1-3; 11 bases map to TRBD1. CDR3 size: 16 residues. CDR1 is KGHSH, CDR2 LQKENI, per germline. With V trimmed by 2 bases and J by 2 bases, 2 bases remained unmatched. The CDR3 loop is CASSPMGQGAGNTIYF. The CDR3 bases are TGTGCCAGCTCACCAATGGGACAGGGGGCTGGAAACACCATATATTTT.

This clone was counted a single time. The V call is TRBV6-1, the J call TRBJ2-7, with TRBD1 matching 7 bases. The CDR3 runs 17 residues. Per the germline V gene, CDR1 is MNHNS and CDR2 is SASEGT. V lost 0 bases and J lost 4; bases outside the gene matches: 12. In DNA, the CDR3 is TGTGCCAGCAGTGAAGCCGTAGGTGGGACAGTCCTTTACGAGCAGTACTTC. Its translation: CASSEAVGGTVLYEQYF.

Points on this clone: In the same sample, other DNA sequences code for this CDR3. V and J are TRBV18 and TRBJ1-2; TRBD1 matches at 9 bases. Germline values: CDR1 KGHSH, CDR2 LQKENI. V trimming: 3 bases; J trimming: 13 bases; junction bases outside the gene matches: 12. The length of the CDR3 is 14 residues. The CDR3 DNA is TGTGCCAGCTCACCTACTCCGGGACAGGGTTCTATCACCTTC. This translates into CASSPTPGQGSITF.

Only one count was recorded for this clone. The chain carries TRBV27 and TRBJ2-1, with D possibly being TRBD2 (7 bases). Germline lookup yields CDR1 MNHEY and CDR2 SMNVEV (reference sequence). V lost 7 bases and J lost 7, with 14 bases in between. The CDR3 sequence is 13 residues long. CDR3 sequence reads: CASKTRGGNEQFF. CDR3 coding DNA: TGTGCCAGCAAAACAAGGGGGGGGAATGAGCAGTTCTTC.

The chain combines TRBV10-3 with TRBJ2-5; 9 nucleotides align to TRBD2. This CDR3 contains 17 residues. J lost 2 bases, V lost 3 bases, and 10 bases had no gene match. Germline V lookup: CDR1 ENHRY, CDR2 SYGVKD. The DNA of the CDR3 is TGTGCCATCAGTGATCCTAGAAGAAGCGGGGGGCAAGAGACCCAGTACTTC. This gives the protein CAISDPRRSGGQETQYF.

This chain joins TRBV10-3 and TRBJ2-4; 7 positions match TRBD1. The CDR3 consists of 17 residues. The germline CDR1 and CDR2 sequences are ENHRY and SYGVKD. Trimming removed 2 bases from V and 0 bases from J; junction bases left unmatched: 7. CDR3 nucleotides: TGTGCCATCAGTGAGAGAGGGACAGCACTAGCCAAAAACATTCAGTACTTC. Protein sequence: CAISERGTALAKNIQYF.

The gene calls are TRBV27 and TRBJ1-5; D remains unclear. CDR3 size: 13 residues. CDR1 and CDR2 (germline): MNHEY, SMNVEV (reference sequence). The V and J ends lost 8 bases and 2 bases respectively, with 10 bases between them. The CDR3 reads CASGRLGNQPQHF. The CDR3 nucleotides are TGTGCCAGCGGTAGATTGGGCAATCAGCCCCAGCATTTT.

V usage is TRBV6-1 and J usage is TRBJ1-5; D unclear. Germline values: CDR1 MNHNS, CDR2 SASEGT. The CDR3 sequence is 13 residues long. Trimming pared 6 bases from V and 3 bases from J, leaving 9 bases between. The CDR3 DNA reads as TGTGCCAGCAGGGAGGCTCTCAATCAGCCCCAGCATTTT. The encoded protein is CASREALNQPQHF.

This sequence joins TRBV6-5 and TRBJ1-3, with unresolved D. The CDR3 sequence is 15 residues long. Germline loops: CDR1 MNHEY, CDR2 SVGAGI. V was shortened by 0 bases and J by 2 bases, with 8 bases between the two germline ends. Written as DNA, the CDR3 is TGTGCCAGCAGTTACTCGAGGAGCGCTGGAAACACCATATATTTT. This sequence encodes CASSYSRSAGNTIYF.

The chain recombines TRBV2 with TRBJ1-4; 7 nucleotides match TRBD1. J lost 8 bases, V lost 6 bases, and 12 bases had no gene match. CDR1 and CDR2 from the germline V gene are SNHLY and FYNNEI. This CDR3 is built from 15 residues. Here the CDR3 DNA reads TGTGCCAGCAGCCCTAGACAGGGTGGGAGAGAAAAACTGTTTTTT. This encodes CASSPRQGGREKLFF.

This chain connects TRBV30 to TRBJ2-3; 8 positions agree with TRBD1. Per germline, CDR1 GTSNPN and CDR2 SVGIG (reference sequence). The CDR3 has 13 residues. The trim removed 0 bases at V and 6 bases at J, leaving 2 bases unmatched. DNA for the CDR3: TGTGCCTGGAGTGTACAGGGGGGCGATACGCAGTATTTT. Translating it yields CAWSVQGGDTQYF.

The chain links TRBV29-1 to TRBJ1-2; possible D gene TRBD1, 6 bases. Germline V gives CDR1 SQVTM, CDR2 ANQGSEA. Between the trimmed V and J ends, which lost 5 bases and 4 bases, there was a span of 14 bases. There are 13 residues in the CDR3. The DNA for the CDR3 is TGCAGCGTTATCCCAGGGGTGCCCTATGGCTACACCTTC. Translating it yields CSVIPGVPYGYTF. The entire variable domain, with the rest obtained from reference TRBV29-1 and TRBJ1-2, is as follows: SAVISQKPSRDICQRGTSLTIQCQVDSQVTMMFWYRQQPGQSLTLIATANQGSEATYESGFVIDKFPISRPNLTFSTLTVSNMSPEDSSIYLCSVIPGVPYGYTFGSGTRLTVV.

This clone is a singleton in its sample. This chain uses TRBV7-3 with TRBJ2-5; 8 nucleotides agree with TRBD1. Per germline, CDR1 SGHTA and CDR2 FQGTGA. V gave up 5 bases and J gave up 4 bases; unmatched junction bases: 18. There are 18 residues in the CDR3. CDR3 bases: TGTGCCAGCAGCCCACGGACAGGGAGGAGCGGCATCCGAGAGACCCAGTACTTC. This encodes CASSPRTGRSGIRETQYF.

The rearrangement uses TRBV7-2 and TRBJ2-2; D might be TRBD2 (5 bases). CDR3 size: 15 residues. Germline lookup yields CDR1 SGHTA and CDR2 FQGNSA. V shed 3 bases and J shed 5 bases, with 13 bases lying between them. This CDR3 is CASSFLMGGTGELFF. DNA of the CDR3: TGTGCCAGCAGCTTTTTGATGGGCGGGACCGGGGAGCTGTTTTTT. Drawing the rest from reference TRBV7-2 and TRBJ2-2, the complete variable domain is GAGVSQSPSNKVTEKGKDVELRCDPISGHTALYWYRQSLGQGLEFLIYFQGNSAPDKSGLPSDRFSAERTGGSVSTLTIQRTQQEDSAVYLCASSFLMGGTGELFFGEGSRLTVL.

The J gene is TRBJ2-1, the V gene TRBV18; 10 bases align to TRBD2. Germline V lookup: CDR1 KGHSH, CDR2 LQKENI. The junction had 11 bases not matched to a gene; V was cut back by 0 bases and J by 0 bases. The CDR3 extends over 20 amino acids. Here the CDR3 DNA reads TGTGCCAGCTCACCACCGCTGCGGCTAGCGGGGGAACCCTCCTACAATGAGCAGTTCTTC. It translates to CASSPPLRLAGEPSYNEQFF.